A selection of T cell receptor beta chains follows, all from one sample in a study of T cells in Graves' hyperthyroidism and ophthalmopathy. TCRdb itself ran the multiplex PCR reads through MiXCR, one entry per CDR3 protein. The top ten hold approximately 35% of the sample, which has some 300,000 distinct CDR3 sequences, about 19% seen once. Sequences were obtained from blood. These receptors all stem from a man in his fifties or sixties with Graves' ophthalmopathy. Both conserved end residues are part of each CDR3. D genes are given only for firm matches. Size values are once, few and many counts, or a class for expanded clones, and some rows have none.

clone_size j_call v_call d_call cdr3_aa cdr3_nt
- TRBJ1-3 TRBV2 - CASSVGEVNTIYF TGTGCCAGCAGTGTAGGAGAAGTAAACACCATATATTTT
- TRBJ2-1 TRBV6-5 TRBD2 CASIRGLAGVGGNEQFF TGTGCCAGCATTAGGGGACTAGCGGGAGTCGGGGGCAATGAGCAGTTCTTC
- TRBJ1-5 TRBV7-6 TRBD1 CASSLYRDRNQPQHF TGTGCCAGCAGCCTCTACCGGGACAGAAATCAGCCCCAGCATTTT
- TRBJ2-7 TRBV30 TRBD2 CAWATGLADYEQYF TGTGCCTGGGCGACCGGACTAGCGGACTACGAGCAGTACTTC
few TRBJ2-2 TRBV5-1 TRBD2 CASSSSTSSTGELFF TGCGCCAGCAGCTCCTCGACTAGCAGCACCGGGGAGCTGTTTTTT
- TRBJ1-4 TRBV12-3/TRBV12-4 - CASSSLGGATATNEKLFF TGTGCCAGCAGTTCCTTAGGAGGCGCTACTGCAACTAATGAAAAACTGTTTTTT
- TRBJ2-3 TRBV7-2 - CASSSQGAGALRDTQYF TGTGCCAGCAGCTCCCAGGGGGCGGGAGCTCTCAGAGATACGCAGTATTTT
- TRBJ2-3 TRBV12-3/TRBV12-4 TRBD2 CASSPGLAGGRDTQYF TGTGCCAGCAGTCCCGGACTAGCGGGAGGGAGAGATACGCAGTATTTT
- TRBJ2-7 TRBV19 TRBD2 CASSIPGTSGKFEQYF TGTGCCAGTAGTATCCCCGGGACTAGCGGGAAATTCGAGCAGTACTTC
- TRBJ2-1 TRBV9 TRBD1 CASSVTPEGADEQFF TGTGCCAGCAGCGTCACCCCAGAGGGGGCCGATGAGCAGTTCTTC
many TRBJ2-1 TRBV7-9 TRBD2 CASSLGLAGLVNEQFF TGTGCCAGCAGCTTAGGGCTAGCGGGTCTCGTCAATGAGCAGTTCTTC
- TRBJ2-3 TRBV9 - CASTKGPITDTQYF TGTGCCAGCACCAAGGGACCGATCACAGATACGCAGTATTTT
few TRBJ2-3 TRBV12-5 - CASAALGDTQYF TGTGCTAGTGCCGCACTCGGAGATACGCAGTATTTT
many TRBJ2-5 TRBV18 - CASSTTGETQYF TGTGCCAGCTCAACAACAGGGGAGACCCAGTACTTC
- TRBJ1-2 TRBV24-1 - CATSDLGQTYGYTF TGTGCCACCAGTGATTTGGGTCAGACGTATGGCTACACCTTC
- TRBJ2-1 TRBV20-1 TRBD2 CSAPGLAGVGEQFF TGCAGTGCTCCCGGACTAGCGGGAGTCGGGGAGCAGTTCTTC
- TRBJ2-5 TRBV18 - CASSPSQAEIQEIQYF TGTGCCAGCTCACCAAGTCAAGCGGAGATACAAGAGATCCAGTACTTC
- TRBJ2-3 TRBV29-1 TRBD2 CSVEELAGRETSTDTQYF TGCAGCGTTGAAGAACTAGCGGGCCGAGAGACTAGCACAGATACGCAGTATTTT
- TRBJ2-6 TRBV28 - CASSPWGTRTNVLTF TGTGCCAGCAGTCCCTGGGGGACAAGGACCAACGTCCTGACTTTC
- TRBJ1-5 TRBV12-3/TRBV12-4 TRBD1 CASSDRGLQPQHF TGTGCCAGCAGTGACAGGGGGCTTCAGCCCCAGCATTTT
- TRBJ2-1 TRBV4-2 - CASSQKLGNEQFF TGTGCCAGCAGCCAAAAACTAGGGAATGAGCAGTTCTTC
many TRBJ2-5 TRBV11-2 - CASSLGTIQETQYF TGTGCCAGCAGCTTAGGGACAATTCAAGAGACCCAGTACTTC
many TRBJ1-2 TRBV12-3/TRBV12-4 - CASSWDTVRGGYTF TGTGCCAGCAGTTGGGACACCGTTCGCGGCGGCTACACCTTC
few TRBJ2-1 TRBV6-1 - CASSEPSYNEQFF TGTGCCAGCAGTGAACCGAGCTACAATGAGCAGTTCTTC
few TRBJ2-7 TRBV10-3 - CAISELGGGEQYF TGTGCCATCAGTGAGTTGGGGGGCGGTGAGCAGTACTTC
- TRBJ2-7 TRBV5-1 - CASRNEQYF TGCGCCAGCAGGAACGAGCAGTACTTC
many TRBJ2-7 TRBV5-6 - CASSLGRRSYEQYF TGTGCCAGCAGCTTGGGAAGGAGGTCCTACGAGCAGTACTTC
- TRBJ2-1 TRBV7-9 - CATRMGTEFYNEQFF TGTGCCACCCGGATGGGGACTGAATTCTACAATGAGCAGTTCTTC
many TRBJ2-5 TRBV15 TRBD2 CATSRDRRGGIGEEETQYF TGTGCCACCAGCAGAGATCGACGGGGAGGGATAGGGGAGGAGGAGACCCAGTACTTC
few TRBJ2-7 TRBV5-1 - CASSSGAEANEQYF TGCGCCAGCAGCTCCGGGGCAGAGGCAAACGAGCAGTACTTC
- TRBJ1-2 TRBV2 - CASSEAPRASARGYTF TGTGCCAGCAGTGAAGCCCCTCGGGCCTCAGCTCGTGGCTACACCTTC
few TRBJ1-6 TRBV7-2 - CASSLEGNLGNSPLHF TGTGCCAGCAGTTTAGAAGGGAATTTGGGGAATTCACCCCTCCACTTT
- TRBJ2-2 TRBV27 - CASSRRVITNTGELFF TGTGCCAGCTCTCGTAGGGTGATCACGAACACCGGGGAGCTGTTTTTT
- TRBJ2-7 TRBV29-1 - CSVEDREGSYEQYF TGCAGCGTTGAAGACAGGGAAGGCTCCTACGAGCAGTACTTC
many TRBJ2-3 TRBV24-1 - CATSVTVADTQYF TGTGCCACCAGTGTGACGGTGGCAGATACGCAGTATTTT
many TRBJ1-1 TRBV28 - CASSSRRTEAFF TGTGCCAGCAGTTCGAGACGGACTGAAGCTTTCTTT
few TRBJ2-5 TRBV20-1 - CSATSRQTLQYF TGCAGTGCAACTTCAAGACAGACGCTCCAGTACTTC
many TRBJ2-5 TRBV12-3/TRBV12-4 - CASSFAGNKQETQYF TGTGCCAGCAGTTTCGCGGGGAACAAGCAAGAGACCCAGTACTTC
few TRBJ2-3 TRBV20-1 TRBD2 CSVPRPKTSGRPASTDTQYF TGCAGTGTCCCTCGACCCAAGACTAGCGGGAGACCCGCTAGCACAGATACGCAGTATTTT
many TRBJ2-2 TRBV18 TRBD2 CASSPIAGANTGELFF TGTGCCAGCTCACCGATAGCGGGAGCGAACACCGGGGAGCTGTTTTTT
- TRBJ2-2 TRBV12-3/TRBV12-4 - CASSSGMNTGELFF TGTGCCAGCAGCTCGGGAATGAACACCGGGGAGCTGTTTTTT
- TRBJ2-2 TRBV4-1 - CASSHGTIGTGELFF TGTGCCAGCAGCCATGGGACGATCGGCACCGGGGAGCTGTTTTTT
few TRBJ1-1 TRBV6-6 TRBD1 CASSYGTGRGEAFF TGTGCCAGCAGTTACGGGACAGGGAGGGGCGAAGCTTTCTTT
many TRBJ1-2 TRBV2 - CASSETPGWGYTF TGTGCCAGCAGTGAAACTCCAGGGTGGGGCTACACCTTC
few TRBJ2-3 TRBV20-1 TRBD2 CSSNSGTSASTDTQYF TGCAGTTCTAACTCCGGGACTAGCGCTAGCACAGATACGCAGTATTTT